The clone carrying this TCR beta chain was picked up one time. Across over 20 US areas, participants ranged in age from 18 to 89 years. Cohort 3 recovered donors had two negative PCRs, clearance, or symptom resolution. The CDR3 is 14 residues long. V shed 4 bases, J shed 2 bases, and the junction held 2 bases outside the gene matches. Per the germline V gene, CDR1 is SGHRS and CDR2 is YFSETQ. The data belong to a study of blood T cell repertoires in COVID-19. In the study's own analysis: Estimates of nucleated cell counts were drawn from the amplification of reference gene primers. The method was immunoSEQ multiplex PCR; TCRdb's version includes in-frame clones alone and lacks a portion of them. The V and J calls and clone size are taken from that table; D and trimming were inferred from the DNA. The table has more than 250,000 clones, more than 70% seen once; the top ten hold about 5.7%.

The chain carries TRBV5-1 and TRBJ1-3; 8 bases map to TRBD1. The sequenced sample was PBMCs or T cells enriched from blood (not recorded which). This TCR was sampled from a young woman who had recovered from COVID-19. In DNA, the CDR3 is TGCGCCAGCAGCGCACAGGGGGCTGGAAACACCATATATTTT. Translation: CASSAQGAGNTIYF.